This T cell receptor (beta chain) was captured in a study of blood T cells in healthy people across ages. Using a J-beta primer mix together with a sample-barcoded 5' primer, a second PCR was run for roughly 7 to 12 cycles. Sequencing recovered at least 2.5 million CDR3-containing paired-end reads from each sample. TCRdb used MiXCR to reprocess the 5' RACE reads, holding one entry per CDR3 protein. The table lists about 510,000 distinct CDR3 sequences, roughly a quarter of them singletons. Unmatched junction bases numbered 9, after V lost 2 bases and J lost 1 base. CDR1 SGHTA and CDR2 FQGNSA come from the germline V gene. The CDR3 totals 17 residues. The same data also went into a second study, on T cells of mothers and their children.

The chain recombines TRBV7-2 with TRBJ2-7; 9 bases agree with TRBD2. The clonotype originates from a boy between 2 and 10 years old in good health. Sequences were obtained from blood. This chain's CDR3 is CASSLNPGAGGSYEQYF. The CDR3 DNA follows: TGTGCCAGCAGCTTAAATCCAGGGGCGGGAGGGTCCTACGAGCAGTACTTC.